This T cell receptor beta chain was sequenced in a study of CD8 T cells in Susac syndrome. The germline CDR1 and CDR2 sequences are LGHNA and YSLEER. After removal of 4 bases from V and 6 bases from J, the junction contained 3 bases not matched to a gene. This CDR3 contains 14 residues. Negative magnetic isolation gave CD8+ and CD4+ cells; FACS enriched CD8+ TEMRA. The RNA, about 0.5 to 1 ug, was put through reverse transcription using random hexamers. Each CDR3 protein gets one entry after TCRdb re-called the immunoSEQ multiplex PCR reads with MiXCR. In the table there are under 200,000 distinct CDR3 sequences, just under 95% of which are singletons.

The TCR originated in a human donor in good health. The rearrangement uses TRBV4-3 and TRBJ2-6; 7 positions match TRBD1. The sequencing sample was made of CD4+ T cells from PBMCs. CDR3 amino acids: CASSLTGVANVLTF. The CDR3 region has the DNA TGCGCCAGCAGCCTCACAGGGGTGGCCAACGTCCTGACTTTC.